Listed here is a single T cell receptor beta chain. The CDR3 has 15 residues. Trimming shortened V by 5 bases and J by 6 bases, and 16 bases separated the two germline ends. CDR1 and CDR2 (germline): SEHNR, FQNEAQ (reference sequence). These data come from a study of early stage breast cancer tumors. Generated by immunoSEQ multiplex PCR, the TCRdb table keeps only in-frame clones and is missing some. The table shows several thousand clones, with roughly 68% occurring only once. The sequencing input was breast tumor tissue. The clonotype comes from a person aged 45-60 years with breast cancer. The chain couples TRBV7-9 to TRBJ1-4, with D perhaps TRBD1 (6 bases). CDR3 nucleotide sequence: TGTGCCAGCAGCAAAAGTGGGGGCCAGTATGAAAAACTGTTTTTT. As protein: CASSKSGGQYEKLFF.